Shown below are 24 T cell receptor beta chains from a single sample sequenced in a study of blood T cell repertoires in COVID-19. The repertoire was sequenced with immunoSEQ multiplex PCR; TCRdb's copy has only in-frame clones and lacks some. The sample records 70,000 to 95,000 clones, more than 90% being singletons. Sequenced sample: peripheral blood. These receptors were collected from a human donor with active COVID-19. The donor label of this sample is uncertain.

This clone was detected only once. At the DNA level, this CDR3 is encoded by other sequences in the same sample as well. The gene calls are TRBV7-2 and TRBJ2-5, with D perhaps TRBD2 (6 bases). The ends were cut back, 1 base at V and 5 bases at J, with 8 bases in the middle. In germline, CDR1 is SGHTA, CDR2 FQGNSA. The CDR3 contains 13 residues. This CDR3 reads CASSLGGVETQYF. CDR3 DNA: TGTGCCAGCAGCTTAGGGGGGGTGGAGACCCAGTACTTC.

The chain combines TRBV5-6 with TRBJ1-5; 8 nucleotides match TRBD1. Germline assignment: CDR1 SGHDT and CDR2 YYEEEE. This CDR3 has 17 amino acids. Germline trimming cut 0 bases from V and 5 bases from J; bases unmatched to any gene: 10. CDR3 nucleotides: TGTGCCAGCAGCTTGGCAGGGGGCGAATTTTTGGATCAGCCCCAGCATTTT. Its protein is CASSLAGGEFLDQPQHF. The full variable domain, its missing parts supplied by reference TRBV5-6 and TRBJ1-5, is DAGVTQSPTHLIKTRGQQVTLRCSPKSGHDTVSWYQQALGQGPQFIFQYYEEEERQRGNFPDRFSGHQFPNYSSELNVNALLLGDSALYLCASSLAGGEFLDQPQHFGDGTRLSIL.

The rearrangement links TRBV6-1 to TRBJ2-4; TRBD1 is a possible D gene (5 bases). V gave up 1 base and J gave up 8 bases, with 12 bases separating them. Germline CDR1 reads MNHNS; CDR2 reads SASEGT. The CDR3 length is 14 residues. The CDR3 nucleotides read TGTGCCAGCAGTGAAGTTAACAGGTTGTACATTCAGTACTTC. This translates into CASSEVNRLYIQYF.

The rearrangement joins TRBV27 to TRBJ2-3, with 9 nucleotides matching TRBD2. With 2 bases clipped from V and 7 bases from J, the junction kept 4 bases outside the gene matches. The CDR3 covers 14 residues. Germline assignment: CDR1 MNHEY and CDR2 SMNVEV (reference sequence). As DNA, the CDR3 is TGTGCCAGCAGTTTACGGCGGGAGGGTTATACGCAGTATTTT. Its translation is CASSLRREGYTQYF.

The CDR3 spells CASSPNARTDNSPLHF. CDR3 nucleotide sequence: TGTGCCAGCAGCCCCAATGCAAGGACAGACAATTCACCCCTCCACTTT. V usage is TRBV5-4 and J usage is TRBJ1-6; D might be TRBD1 (6 bases). Trimming pared 4 bases from V and 7 bases from J, leaving 18 bases between. Germline-derived CDR1 and CDR2 are SGHNT and YYREEE (reference sequence). This CDR3 region has 16 residues.

V usage is TRBV5-4 and J usage is TRBJ1-6; the match to TRBD1 covers 7 bases. With 4 bases clipped from V and 7 bases from J, the junction kept 8 bases outside the gene matches. The CDR3 runs 15 residues. The germline CDR1 and CDR2 sequences are SGHNT and YYREEE (reference sequence). The CDR3 DNA reads as TGTGCCAGCAGCCCCACCGGGACAGAAAATTCACCCCTCCACTTT. Translating gives CASSPTGTENSPLHF.

The chain carries TRBV14 and TRBJ1-3; maybe TRBD1 (5 bases). Trimming left V 1 base short and J 3 bases short, with 10 bases between. Per the germline V gene, CDR1 is SGHDN and CDR2 is FVKESK. The CDR3 is made up of 15 amino acids. The CDR3 DNA sequence: TGTGCCAGCAGCCAAGCCCAGGGATATGGAAACACCATATATTTT. Its translation: CASSQAQGYGNTIYF.

This chain links TRBV7-6 with TRBJ2-1; the match to TRBD2 covers 10 bases. J gave up 5 bases and V 3 bases, and 13 bases lay outside the gene matches. Germline V lookup: CDR1 SGHVS, CDR2 FNYEAQ. The CDR3 has 18 residues. Here the CDR3 DNA reads TGTGCCAGCAGCTTCAGCCTGAGCGGGGGGGCCAGGAACAATGAGCAGTTCTTC. This gives the protein CASSFSLSGGARNNEQFF.

V usage is TRBV7-9 and J usage is TRBJ2-7; 13 positions agree with TRBD2. Trimming at V came to 6 bases and at J to 3 bases, leaving 14 bases not matched to a gene. The CDR3 consists of 18 residues. Germline V gene data show CDR1 as SEHNR and CDR2 as FQNEAQ (reference sequence). The CDR3 nucleotides read TGTGCCAGCAGAAGAGGGACTAGCGGGGTGAATGTGGGCTACGAGCAGTACTTC. Amino acids: CASRRGTSGVNVGYEQYF.

CDR3 nucleotide sequence: TGTGCCAGCTCACCAAACTCGCAGGGGGCAGGGAACGAGCAGTACTTC. Translation gives CASSPNSQGAGNEQYF. The J gene is TRBJ2-7, the V gene TRBV18; 8 bases are a match to TRBD1. The CDR3 runs 16 residues. V lost 2 bases, J lost 5 bases, and 11 bases stayed unmatched. Germline loops: CDR1 KGHSH, CDR2 LQKENI.

This chain uses TRBV28 with TRBJ2-3; D gene uncertain. The CDR3 has 16 residues. V was trimmed by 5 bases and J by 2 bases, leaving 17 bases between them. Germline V gene data show CDR1 as MDHEN and CDR2 as SYDVKM. CDR3 loop: CASSLNGGPVTDTQYF. The CDR3 DNA follows: TGTGCCAGCAGTCTCAATGGCGGCCCTGTCACAGATACGCAGTATTTT. The whole variable domain, filled in from reference TRBV28 and TRBJ2-3, reads DVKVTQSSRYLVKRTGEKVFLECVQDMDHENMFWYRQDPGLGLRLIYFSYDVKMKEKGDIPEGYSVSREKKERFSLILESASTNQTSMYLCASSLNGGPVTDTQYFGPGTRLTVL.

V and J are TRBV3-1 (or the pseudogene TRBV3-2) and TRBJ2-7; D gene ambiguous. V was pared by 0 bases and J by 2 bases, with 14 bases between. This CDR3 spans 16 amino acids. The V gene's germline CDR1 is LGHDT and CDR2 YNNKEL (reference sequence). As DNA, the CDR3 is TGTGCCAGCAGCCAAGAGCCGTTTACTCCCACCTACGAGCAGTACTTC. Translating gives CASSQEPFTPTYEQYF.

This sequence joins TRBV6-5 and TRBJ1-5; the match to TRBD1 covers 9 bases. The CDR3 length is 16 residues. The V gene's germline CDR1 is MNHEY and CDR2 SVGAGI. The trim removed 4 bases at V and 4 bases at J, leaving 8 bases unmatched. In DNA form, the CDR3 reads TGTGCCAGCAGTTCCATAACCGGGACAGGGAATCAGCCCCAGCATTTT. Its protein product is CASSSITGTGNQPQHF.

Here the CDR3 reads CASSQGSGELFF. As DNA, the CDR3 is TGTGCCAGCAGCCAGGGTTCCGGGGAGCTGTTTTTT. The V gene is TRBV27, the J gene TRBJ2-2; D might be TRBD1 (5 bases). Trimming took off 6 bases at V and 6 bases at J, with 8 bases between the two ends. Germline V gives CDR1 MNHEY, CDR2 SMNVEV (reference sequence). This CDR3 has 12 amino acids.

The chain is built from TRBV20-1 and TRBJ2-1; D might be TRBD1 (5 bases). The CDR3 contains 11 residues. V was pared by 1 base and J by 9 bases, with 7 bases between. CDR1 and CDR2 (germline): DFQATT, SNEGSKA (reference sequence). The CDR3 DNA follows: TGCAGTGCTAGAGTCAGGGTTGAGCAGTTCTTC. Translation: CSARVRVEQFF.

The V gene is TRBV2, the J gene TRBJ2-7; D unresolved. The CDR3 extends over 14 amino acids. The germline V and J ends were trimmed by 1 base and 6 bases, with 13 bases remaining between them. The V gene's germline CDR1 is SNHLY and CDR2 FYNNEI. The DNA for the CDR3 is TGTGCCAGCAGTGAAGACTATTCATCGGGCGAGCAGTACTTC. It translates to CASSEDYSSGEQYF.

The genes are TRBV6-4 and TRBJ1-5, with D possibly TRBD1 on 6 matching bases. In germline, CDR1 is MRHNA, CDR2 SNTAGT. The CDR3 extends over 13 amino acids. V was clipped by 4 bases and J by 7 bases, with 11 bases between them. The CDR3 loop reads CASSAGGGQPQHF. Here the CDR3 DNA reads TGTGCCAGCAGTGCCGGGGGGGGCCAGCCCCAGCATTTT.

This clone was detected once. This chain links TRBV18 with TRBJ1-2; 7 bases map to TRBD1. CDR3 length: 13 amino acids. The junction had 3 bases not matched to a gene; V was cut back by 5 bases and J by 3 bases. Germline CDR1 is KGHSH and CDR2 is LQKENI. CDR3 amino acids: CASSAGTDYGYTF. Written as DNA, the CDR3 is TGTGCCAGCTCAGCGGGGACAGACTATGGCTACACCTTC.

The gene calls are TRBV10-3 and TRBJ2-2; tentative D call: TRBD1 (5 bases). Germline-derived CDR1 and CDR2 are ENHRY and SYGVKD. This CDR3 spans 14 amino acids. Trimming cost V 7 bases and J 5 bases, with 14 bases left between them. CDR3 amino acids: CAIKIQGGTGELFF. The CDR3 region has the DNA TGTGCCATCAAAATCCAGGGTGGGACCGGGGAGCTGTTTTTT.

V gene TRBV7-2 combines with J gene TRBJ2-7, with 13 nucleotides matching TRBD2. J was trimmed by 6 bases and V by 5 bases; bases with no gene match: 7. Germline-derived CDR1 and CDR2 are SGHTA and FQGNSA. The CDR3 is 15 residues long. In DNA form, the CDR3 reads TGTGCCAGCAGCATAGGACTAGCGGGAGCTCTCGAGCAGTACTTC. This translates into CASSIGLAGALEQYF.

Only one count was recorded for this clone. The chain couples TRBV18 to TRBJ2-1; TRBD2 agrees at 14 bases. The germline V gene has CDR1 KGHSH and CDR2 LQKENI. There are 18 residues in the CDR3. The junction had 16 bases not matched to a gene; V was cut back by 6 bases and J by 9 bases. The CDR3 bases are TGTGCCAGCTCCTCACGGACTAGCGGGAGGCCCGGGGGGGCTGAGCAGTTCTTC. This translates into CASSSRTSGRPGGAEQFF.

The chain employs TRBV13 and TRBJ2-1; D unresolved. Germline lookup yields CDR1 PRHDT and CDR2 FYEKMQ (reference sequence). The germline V and J ends were trimmed by 5 bases and 8 bases, with 13 bases remaining between them. The CDR3 is 13 amino acids. The CDR3 DNA reads TGTGCCAGCAGCCCTAGAATTAGAGATGAGCAGTTCTTC. It specifies CASSPRIRDEQFF.

The J gene is TRBJ2-7, the V gene TRBV6-2 or TRBV6-3; 7 bases align to TRBD2. This CDR3 has 14 amino acids. Germline V gene lookup returns CDR1 MNHEY and CDR2 SVGEGT. Germline trimming cut 4 bases from V and 6 bases from J; bases unmatched to any gene: 9. The CDR3 DNA reads TGTGCCAGCAGTTGGGAGGGAGTGGTTTCCGAGCAGTACTTC. This sequence encodes CASSWEGVVSEQYF.

The rearrangement links TRBV15 to TRBJ2-7, with a weak D call TRBD2 (7 bases). Deletions cut 1 base from V and 2 bases from J, with 9 bases between. CDR3 length: 14 residues. The germline CDR1 and CDR2 sequences are LNHNV and YYDKDF (reference sequence). CDR3 nucleotide sequence: TGTGCCACCAGCAGAGTGGGGGGGCCCTACGAGCAGTACTTC. Its protein is CATSRVGGPYEQYF. Drawing the rest from reference TRBV15 and TRBJ2-7, the complete variable domain is DAMVIQNPRYQVTQFGKPVTLSCSQTLNHNVMYWYQQKSSQAPKLLFHYYDKDFNNEADTPDNFQSRRPNTSFCFLDIRSPGLGDTAMYLCATSRVGGPYEQYFGPGTRLTVT.